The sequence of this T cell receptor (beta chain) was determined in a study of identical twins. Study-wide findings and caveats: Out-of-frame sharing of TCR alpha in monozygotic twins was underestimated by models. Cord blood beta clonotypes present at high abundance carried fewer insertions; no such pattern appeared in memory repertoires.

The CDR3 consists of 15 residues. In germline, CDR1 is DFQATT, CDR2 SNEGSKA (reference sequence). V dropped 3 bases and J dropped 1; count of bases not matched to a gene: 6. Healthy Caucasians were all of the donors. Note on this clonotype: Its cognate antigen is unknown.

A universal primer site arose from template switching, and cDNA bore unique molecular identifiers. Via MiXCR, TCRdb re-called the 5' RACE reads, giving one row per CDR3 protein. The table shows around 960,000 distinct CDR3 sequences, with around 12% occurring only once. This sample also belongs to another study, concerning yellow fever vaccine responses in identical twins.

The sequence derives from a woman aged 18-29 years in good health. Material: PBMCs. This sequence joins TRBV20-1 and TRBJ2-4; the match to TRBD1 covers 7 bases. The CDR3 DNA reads TGCAGTGCTAGGGCAACAGGGGCCGCCAAAAACATTCAGTACTTC. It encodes CSARATGAAKNIQYF.